This T cell receptor beta chain derives from a study of Ad26.COV2.S vaccination and SARS-CoV-2 variants. Between the trimmed V and J ends, which lost 2 bases and 1 base, there was a span of 6 bases. The CDR3 is 13 amino acids. Germline V gene lookup returns CDR1 MNHEY and CDR2 SVGAGI. Assay: immunoSEQ multiplex PCR; the TCRdb copy retains only in-frame clones and omits some. This table holds hundreds of thousands of clones, about nine tenths found once. Noted treatment: roughly 19 received Ad26.COV2.S at low or high dose, single or two shots; about 5 received placebo; per-sample allocation not given. Sampling occurred on day 63 after the first vaccine or placebo injection.

This chain joins TRBV6-5 and TRBJ2-7; D not certain. This sequence originates from a person between 18 and 59 years old who received the Ad26.COV2.S COVID-19 vaccine or a placebo. The sequencing here drew on peripheral blood, taken in a trial of Ad26.COV2.S vaccine versus placebo. CDR3 DNA: TGTGCCAGCAGTTACGTCGGTTCCTACGAGCAGTACTTC. It yields the protein CASSYVGSYEQYF.